This TCR beta chain came from a study of technical replicates of blood from several donors. Method: immunoSEQ multiplex PCR; TCRdb's copy keeps in-frame clones and lacks some. This sample has about 67,000 clones, with under 98% found just once. This CDR3 has 14 residues. CDR1 and CDR2 from the germline V gene are SGDLS and YYNGEE. The V end lost 4 bases, the J end lost 2 bases, and 11 bases lay between the germline ends. The specimen sequenced was T cells isolated from PBMCs. The receptor was derived from a human donor in good health. The chain joins TRBV9 to TRBJ2-3, with D hard to call. The CDR3 DNA is TGTGCCAGCAGCCCCCGAAGCCCCACAGATACGCAGTATTTT. Translating gives CASSPRSPTDTQYF.